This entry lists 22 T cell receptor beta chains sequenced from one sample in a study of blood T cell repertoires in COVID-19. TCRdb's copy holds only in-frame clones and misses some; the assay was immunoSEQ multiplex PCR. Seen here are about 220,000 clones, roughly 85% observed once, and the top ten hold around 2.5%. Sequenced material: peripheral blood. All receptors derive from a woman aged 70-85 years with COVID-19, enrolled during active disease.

The CDR3 region is CASSQIPGPSDGYTF. The CDR3 DNA sequence: TGTGCCAGCAGCCAAATCCCTGGGCCCTCCGATGGCTACACCTTC. This chain links TRBV3-1 (or the pseudogene TRBV3-2) with TRBJ1-2; D gene unclear. This CDR3 spans 15 amino acids. Trimming took 2 bases from V and 6 from J, leaving 16 bases between them. Germline CDR1 reads LGHDT; CDR2 reads YNNKEL (reference sequence).

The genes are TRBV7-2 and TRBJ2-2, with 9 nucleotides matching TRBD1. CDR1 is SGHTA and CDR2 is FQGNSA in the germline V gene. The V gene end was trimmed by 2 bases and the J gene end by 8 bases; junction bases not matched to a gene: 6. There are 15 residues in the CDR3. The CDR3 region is CASSLMGTGTGELFF. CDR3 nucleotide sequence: TGTGCCAGCAGCTTAATGGGGACAGGGACGGGGGAGCTGTTTTTT.

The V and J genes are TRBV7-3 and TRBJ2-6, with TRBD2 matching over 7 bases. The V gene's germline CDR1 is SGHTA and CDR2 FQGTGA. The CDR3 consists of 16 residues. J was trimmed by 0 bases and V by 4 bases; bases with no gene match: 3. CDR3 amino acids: CASSSRGGSGANVLTF. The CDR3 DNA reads TGTGCCAGCAGCTCACGCGGGGGCTCTGGGGCCAACGTCCTGACTTTC.

CDR3 amino acids: CASSPFSGGPWGETQYF. CDR3 DNA: TGTGCCAGCAGCCCCTTCAGCGGGGGGCCTTGGGGCGAGACCCAGTACTTC. The J gene is TRBJ2-5, the V gene TRBV3-1 (or the pseudogene TRBV3-2), with TRBD2 matching over 9 bases. Trimming took 4 bases from V and 5 from J; bases not matched to a gene: 14. Germline V gives CDR1 LGHDT, CDR2 YNNKEL (reference sequence). This CDR3 has 17 residues.

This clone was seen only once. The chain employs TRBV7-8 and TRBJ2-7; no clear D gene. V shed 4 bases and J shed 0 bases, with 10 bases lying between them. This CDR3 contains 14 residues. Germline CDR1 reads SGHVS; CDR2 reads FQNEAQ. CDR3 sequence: CASSSHSSSYEQYF. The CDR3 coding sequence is TGTGCCAGCAGCTCCCACAGTAGCTCCTACGAGCAGTACTTC. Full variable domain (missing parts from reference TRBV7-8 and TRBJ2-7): GAGVSQSPRYKVAKRGQDVALRCDPISGHVSLFWYQQALGQGPEFLTYFQNEAQLDKSGLPSDRFFAERPEGSVSTLKIQRTQQEDSAVYLCASSSHSSSYEQYFGPGTRLTVT.

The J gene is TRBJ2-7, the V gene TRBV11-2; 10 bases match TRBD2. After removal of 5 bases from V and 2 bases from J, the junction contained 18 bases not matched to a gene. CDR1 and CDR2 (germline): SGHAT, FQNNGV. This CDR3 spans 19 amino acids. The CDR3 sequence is CASSHIMTSGLAYTYEQYF. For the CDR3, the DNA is TGTGCCAGCAGCCATATCATGACCTCGGGACTAGCGTACACCTACGAGCAGTACTTC.

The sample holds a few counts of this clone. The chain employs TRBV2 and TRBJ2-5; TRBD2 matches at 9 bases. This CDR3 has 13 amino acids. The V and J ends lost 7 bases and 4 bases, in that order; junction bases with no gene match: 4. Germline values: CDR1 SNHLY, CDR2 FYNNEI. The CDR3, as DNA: TGTGCCAGCATCTGGCGGGAGGGAGAGACCCAGTACTTC. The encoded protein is CASIWREGETQYF.

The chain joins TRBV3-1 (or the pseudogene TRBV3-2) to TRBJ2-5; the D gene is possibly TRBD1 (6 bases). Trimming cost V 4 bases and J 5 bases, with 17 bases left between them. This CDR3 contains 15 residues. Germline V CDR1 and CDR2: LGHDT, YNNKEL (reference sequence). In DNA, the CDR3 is TGTGCCAGCAGCCCGACCGAACAGGGTTGGGAGACCCAGTACTTC. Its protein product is CASSPTEQGWETQYF.

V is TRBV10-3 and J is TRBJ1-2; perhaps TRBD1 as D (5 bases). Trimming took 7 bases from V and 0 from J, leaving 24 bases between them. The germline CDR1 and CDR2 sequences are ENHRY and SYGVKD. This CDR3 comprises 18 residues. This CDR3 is CAITSVGGGSNTNYGYTF. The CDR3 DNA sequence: TGTGCCATCACCTCTGTTGGCGGGGGGAGCAACACTAACTATGGCTACACCTTC.

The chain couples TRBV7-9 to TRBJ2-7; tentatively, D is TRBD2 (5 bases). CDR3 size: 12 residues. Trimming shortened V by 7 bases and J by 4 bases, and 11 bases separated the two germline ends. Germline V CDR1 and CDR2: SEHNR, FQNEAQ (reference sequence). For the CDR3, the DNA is TGTGCCAGCACCACGGGGAGTTACGAGCAGTACTTC. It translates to CASTTGSYEQYF.

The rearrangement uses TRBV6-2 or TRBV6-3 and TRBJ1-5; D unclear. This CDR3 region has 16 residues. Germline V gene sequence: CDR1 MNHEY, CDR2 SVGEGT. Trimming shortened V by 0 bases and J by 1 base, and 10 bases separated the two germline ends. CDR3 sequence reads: CASSYSGFRSNQPQHF. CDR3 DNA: TGTGCCAGCAGTTACTCCGGCTTCAGGAGCAATCAGCCCCAGCATTTT.

CDR3 sequence (DNA): TGTGCCAGCAGTTCCTCAGGGGCTGGTGGCTACACCTTC. Protein: CASSSSGAGGYTF. This rearrangement joins TRBV6-5 to TRBJ1-2, with D perhaps TRBD1 (6 bases). The ends were cut back, 4 bases at V and 7 bases at J, with 13 bases in the middle. The CDR3 runs 13 residues. Germline values: CDR1 MNHEY, CDR2 SVGAGI.

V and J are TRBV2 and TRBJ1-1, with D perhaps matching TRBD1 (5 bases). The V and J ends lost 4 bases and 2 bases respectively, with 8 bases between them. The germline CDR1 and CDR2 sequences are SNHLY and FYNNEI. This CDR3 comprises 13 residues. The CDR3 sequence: CASSGDFNTEAFF. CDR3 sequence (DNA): TGTGCCAGCAGTGGGGACTTTAACACTGAAGCTTTCTTT.

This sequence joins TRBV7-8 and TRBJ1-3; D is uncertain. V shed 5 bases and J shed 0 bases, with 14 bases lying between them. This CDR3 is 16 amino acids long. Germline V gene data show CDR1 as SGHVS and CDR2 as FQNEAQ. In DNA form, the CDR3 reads TGTGCCAGCAGCCCAAGGAGGGAGGGCTCTGGAAACACCATATATTTT. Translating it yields CASSPRREGSGNTIYF.

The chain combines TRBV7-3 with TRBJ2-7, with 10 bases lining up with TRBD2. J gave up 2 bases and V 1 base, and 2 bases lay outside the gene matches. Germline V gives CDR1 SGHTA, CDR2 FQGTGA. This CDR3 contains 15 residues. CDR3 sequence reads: CASSLRAGGPYEQYF. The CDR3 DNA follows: TGTGCCAGCAGCTTAAGAGCGGGAGGGCCCTACGAGCAGTACTTC. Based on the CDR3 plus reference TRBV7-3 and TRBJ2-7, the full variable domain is GAGVSQTPSNKVTEKGKYVELRCDPISGHTALYWYRQSLGQGPEFLIYFQGTGAADDSGLPNDRFFAVRPEGSVSTLKIQRTERGDSAVYLCASSLRAGGPYEQYFGPGTRLTVT.

CDR3: CASSPRDSQETQYF. CDR3 nucleotides: TGCGCCAGCAGCCCTCGGGACAGCCAAGAGACCCAGTACTTC. The chain employs TRBV5-1 and TRBJ2-5, with 7 nucleotides matching TRBD1. V dropped 4 bases and J dropped 1; count of bases not matched to a gene: 4. The germline gives CDR1 SGHRS, CDR2 YFSETQ. CDR3 length: 14 amino acids.

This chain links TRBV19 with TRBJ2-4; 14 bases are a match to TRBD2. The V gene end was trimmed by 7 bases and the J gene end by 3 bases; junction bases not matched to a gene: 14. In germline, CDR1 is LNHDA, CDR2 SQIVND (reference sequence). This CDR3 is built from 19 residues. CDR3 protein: CASTYFGTSGSGGKNIQYF. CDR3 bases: TGTGCCAGTACTTACTTCGGGACTAGCGGGAGTGGTGGCAAAAACATTCAGTACTTC.

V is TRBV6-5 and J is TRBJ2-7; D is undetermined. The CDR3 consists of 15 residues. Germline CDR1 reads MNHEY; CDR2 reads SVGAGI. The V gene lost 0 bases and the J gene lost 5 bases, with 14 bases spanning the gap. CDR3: CASSYSGPSSNEQYF. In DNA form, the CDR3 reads TGTGCCAGCAGTTACTCGGGCCCGTCTTCTAACGAGCAGTACTTC.

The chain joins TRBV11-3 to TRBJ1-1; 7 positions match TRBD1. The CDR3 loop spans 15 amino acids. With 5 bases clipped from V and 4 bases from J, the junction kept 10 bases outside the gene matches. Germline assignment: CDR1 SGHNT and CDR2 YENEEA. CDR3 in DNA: TGTGCCAGCAGCCGAGGAGGGGGCCCCGGCACTGAAGCTTTCTTT. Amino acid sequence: CASSRGGGPGTEAFF.

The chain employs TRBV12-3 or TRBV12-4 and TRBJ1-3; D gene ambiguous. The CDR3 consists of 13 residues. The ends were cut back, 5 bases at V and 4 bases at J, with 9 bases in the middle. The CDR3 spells CASSTQVGNTIYF. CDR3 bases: TGTGCCAGCAGTACCCAGGTCGGAAACACCATATATTTT.

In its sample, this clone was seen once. The CDR3 DNA reads TGTGCCAGCAGTGGGGGCCTGGGCACCGGGGAGCTGTTTTTT. Translation: CASSGGLGTGELFF. The chain joins TRBV6-2 or TRBV6-3 to TRBJ2-2; maybe TRBD1 (6 bases). The V gene's germline CDR1 is MNHEY and CDR2 SVGEGT. The CDR3 is made up of 14 amino acids. V shed 5 bases and J shed 4 bases, with 11 bases lying between them.

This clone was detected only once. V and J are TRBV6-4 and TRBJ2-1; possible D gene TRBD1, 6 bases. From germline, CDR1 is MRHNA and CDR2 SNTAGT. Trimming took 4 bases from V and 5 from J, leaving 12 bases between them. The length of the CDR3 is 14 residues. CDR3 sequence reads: CASSGDYRDNEQFF. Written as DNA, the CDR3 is TGTGCCAGCAGTGGCGATTACAGGGACAATGAGCAGTTCTTC.